This entry lists 32 T cell receptor beta chains sequenced from one sample in a study of blood T cell repertoires in COVID-19. Using immunoSEQ multiplex PCR, the repertoire was profiled, and TCRdb retains in-frame clones only, with some absent. The sample has about 250,000 clones, 87% seen once. The sequenced sample was peripheral blood. All receptors come from a man aged 18-30 years with active or convalescent COVID-19.

The chain joins TRBV6-1 to TRBJ2-5, with 9 bases identical to TRBD2. Germline assignment: CDR1 MNHNS and CDR2 SASEGT. The CDR3 length is 16 residues. Unmatched junction bases numbered 6, after V lost 3 bases and J lost 1 base. CDR3 coding DNA: TGTGCCAGCAGTGATCTAAGCGGGAGGACCCAAGAGACCCAGTACTTC. It codes for CASSDLSGRTQETQYF.

J is TRBJ2-3 and V is TRBV11-2, with D unclear. Between the trimmed V and J ends, which lost 0 bases and 2 bases, there was a span of 6 bases. Germline V lookup: CDR1 SGHAT, CDR2 FQNNGV. This CDR3 contains 14 residues. The CDR3 DNA reads as TGTGCCAGCAGCTTAGAGAGGTTCACAGATACGCAGTATTTT. Residues: CASSLERFTDTQYF.

This chain uses TRBV30 with TRBJ2-3; 10 bases are a match to TRBD2. Unmatched junction bases numbered 8, after V lost 4 bases and J lost 4 bases. The CDR3 length is 15 residues. Germline loops: CDR1 GTSNPN, CDR2 SVGIG (reference sequence). Here the CDR3 reads CAWKDSGRGADTQYF. In DNA, the CDR3 is TGTGCCTGGAAGGACAGCGGGAGGGGGGCAGATACGCAGTATTTT. The whole variable domain, remainder taken from reference TRBV30 and TRBJ2-3, is SQTIHQWPATLVQPVGSPLSLECTVEGTSNPNLYWYRQAAGRGLQLLFYSVGIGQISSEVPQNLSASRPQDRQFILSSKKLLLSDSGFYLCAWKDSGRGADTQYFGPGTRLTVL.

This chain connects TRBV28 to TRBJ2-7; 8 positions match TRBD1. This CDR3 is built from 13 residues. Germline CDR1 is MDHEN and CDR2 is SYDVKM. V trimming: 1 base; J trimming: 6 bases; junction bases outside the gene matches: 2. CDR3 DNA: TGTGCCAGCAGTTTATACGGACAGGGCGAGCAGTACTTC. The encoded protein is CASSLYGQGEQYF.

V gene TRBV11-2 combines with J gene TRBJ1-4, with D perhaps TRBD1 (6 bases). The CDR3 length is 15 residues. V lost 8 bases and J 3 bases, leaving 16 bases between the germline ends. The germline gives CDR1 SGHAT, CDR2 FQNNGV. The CDR3 sequence: CASGRTGSANEKLFF. Here the CDR3 DNA reads TGTGCCAGCGGGCGAACAGGGTCAGCTAATGAAAAACTGTTTTTT.

This clone appeared once. The rearrangement uses TRBV6-6 and TRBJ2-1; 8 nucleotides line up with TRBD2. This CDR3 region has 17 residues. V trimming: 5 bases; J trimming: 2 bases; junction bases outside the gene matches: 11. Per germline, CDR1 MNHNY and CDR2 SVGAGI (reference sequence). Here the CDR3 DNA reads TGTGCCAGCAGTCCCCACCCGACTAGCGAAACCTACAATGAGCAGTTCTTC. Amino acid sequence: CASSPHPTSETYNEQFF.

The chain's CDR3 is CASSFPSGSEAGELFF. In DNA, the CDR3 is TGTGCCAGCAGCTTCCCTAGCGGGAGCGAAGCCGGGGAGCTGTTTTTT. The chain joins TRBV5-4 to TRBJ2-2; 10 bases fit TRBD2. The CDR3 is made up of 16 amino acids. V trimming: 2 bases; J trimming: 6 bases; junction bases outside the gene matches: 7. Per germline, CDR1 SGHNT and CDR2 YYREEE (reference sequence).

This clone has a handful of counts. This sequence joins TRBV5-3 and TRBJ1-2; TRBD1 agrees at 9 bases. TRBV5-3 is identified as an open reading frame with a role that is uncertain. V shed 0 bases, J shed 6 bases, and the junction held 9 bases outside the gene matches. The CDR3 is made up of 16 amino acids. CDR3 sequence: CARSLAPGTGIHGYTF. CDR3 in DNA: TGTGCCAGAAGCTTGGCCCCCGGGACAGGGATCCATGGCTACACCTTC.

V usage is TRBV6-5 and J usage is TRBJ1-2; 12 positions match TRBD1. The CDR3 has 13 amino acids. CDR1 is MNHEY, CDR2 SVGAGI, per germline. Trimming removed 6 bases from V and 6 bases from J; junction bases left unmatched: 2. DNA for the CDR3: TGTGCCAGCAGAGGGACAGGGGGCGATGGCTACACCTTC. It encodes CASRGTGGDGYTF.

The gene calls are TRBV19 and TRBJ2-1, with 8 bases aligning to TRBD2. Looked up from germline, CDR1 is LNHDA and CDR2 is SQIVND (reference sequence). V lost 4 bases and J lost 9; bases outside the gene matches: 14. The CDR3 contains 16 residues. CDR3 region: CASSTRTSRVGFEQFF. As DNA, the CDR3 is TGTGCCAGTAGTACACGGACTAGCAGGGTGGGGTTTGAGCAGTTCTTC.

This clone was counted a single time. This chain joins TRBV3-1 (or the pseudogene TRBV3-2) and TRBJ2-5; 9 bases map to TRBD2. Germline CDR1 is LGHDT and CDR2 is YNNKEL (reference sequence). The CDR3 has 16 residues. V was clipped by 2 bases and J by 3 bases; unmatched bases: 7. The CDR3 nucleotides are TGTGCCAGCAGCCAACGCTACGCGGGAGGGGAAGAGACCCAGTACTTC. Its protein product is CASSQRYAGGEETQYF.

This clone came up once. The genes are TRBV5-1 and TRBJ1-2; possible D gene TRBD1, 5 bases. V shed 2 bases and J shed 6 bases, with 17 bases lying between them. This CDR3 is built from 15 residues. Germline V CDR1 and CDR2: SGHRS, YFSETQ. The CDR3 is CASSFQLQGYNGYTF. CDR3 nucleotide sequence: TGCGCCAGCAGCTTCCAACTTCAGGGTTATAATGGCTACACCTTC.

CDR3 sequence reads: CASSQDESRGYYGYTF. The CDR3 nucleotides are TGCGCCAGCAGCCAAGATGAGAGCAGGGGCTACTATGGCTACACCTTC. This chain connects TRBV4-3 to TRBJ1-2; D might be TRBD1 (6 bases). V was trimmed by 0 bases and J by 3 bases, leaving 14 bases between them. Germline V CDR1 and CDR2: LGHNA, YSLEER. The CDR3 has 16 amino acids.

This rearrangement joins TRBV18 to TRBJ1-2; 7 nucleotides match TRBD1. With 2 bases clipped from V and 7 bases from J, the junction kept 10 bases outside the gene matches. Per germline, CDR1 KGHSH and CDR2 LQKENI. This CDR3 has 15 residues. In DNA form, the CDR3 reads TGTGCCAGCTCACCATATTTCCGGGACAGCCGTGGCTACACCTTC. Translated: CASSPYFRDSRGYTF.

This sequence joins TRBV28 and TRBJ2-3, with a possible D match to TRBD2 (6 bases). This CDR3 has 14 residues. Germline CDR1 MDHEN, CDR2 SYDVKM. The ends were cut back, 3 bases at V and 2 bases at J, with 9 bases in the middle. CDR3 sequence: CASSLGGTTDTQYF. The CDR3 nucleotides are TGTGCCAGCAGTTTGGGCGGGACCACAGATACGCAGTATTTT.

This clone occurred once. V gene TRBV27 combines with J gene TRBJ1-2, with D possibly matching TRBD1 (5 bases). Per germline, CDR1 MNHEY and CDR2 SMNVEV (reference sequence). The CDR3 contains 13 residues. Trimming cost V 0 bases and J 8 bases, with 10 bases left between them. The CDR3 is CASSLSGAGGYTF. CDR3 bases: TGTGCCAGCAGTTTATCAGGGGCTGGGGGCTACACCTTC.

The J gene is TRBJ2-1, the V gene TRBV7-2; a weak D match, TRBD1 (6 bases). Germline CDR1 is SGHTA and CDR2 is FQGNSA. This CDR3 contains 16 residues. Between the trimmed V and J ends, which lost 5 bases and 2 bases, there was a span of 16 bases. CDR3 sequence reads: CASSPRGTPTYNEQFF. CDR3 DNA sequence: TGTGCCAGCAGCCCTAGAGGGACACCAACCTACAATGAGCAGTTCTTC.

The chain links TRBV11-2 to TRBJ2-2, with D perhaps TRBD2 (5 bases). Germline V gene sequence: CDR1 SGHAT, CDR2 FQNNGV. The germline V and J ends were trimmed by 1 base and 8 bases, with 17 bases remaining between them. The CDR3 has 16 residues. This chain's CDR3 is CASSLGASMRSGELFF. In DNA form, the CDR3 reads TGTGCCAGCAGCTTAGGGGCTAGCATGAGGTCGGGGGAGCTGTTTTTT.

The V call is TRBV5-4, the J call TRBJ2-1, with D uncertain. This CDR3 region has 12 residues. V was clipped by 2 bases and J by 3 bases, with 3 bases between them. CDR1 is SGHNT, CDR2 YYREEE, per germline (reference sequence). CDR3 sequence: CASSFGYNEQFF. The CDR3 DNA reads as TGTGCCAGCAGCTTCGGCTACAATGAGCAGTTCTTC.

This clone was seen a single time. The chain links TRBV6-5 to TRBJ2-3; no firm D call. Trimming pared 6 bases from V and 0 bases from J, leaving 10 bases between. This CDR3 has 14 residues. Germline CDR1 MNHEY, CDR2 SVGAGI. This CDR3 reads CASSRAGSTDTQYF. The DNA for the CDR3 is TGTGCCAGCAGCCGAGCTGGTAGCACAGATACGCAGTATTTT.

The rearrangement uses TRBV7-2 and TRBJ2-7; 9 bases are shared with TRBD2. Germline trimming cut 1 base from V and 4 bases from J; bases unmatched to any gene: 2. The CDR3 loop spans 14 amino acids. Germline assignment: CDR1 SGHTA and CDR2 FQGNSA. Here the CDR3 DNA reads TGTGCCAGCAGCTTAGTAGCGGGAGCTTACGAGCAGTACTTC. Amino acids: CASSLVAGAYEQYF.

V is TRBV5-5 and J is TRBJ1-3; unclear D gene. Germline loops: CDR1 SGHKS, CDR2 YYEKEE (reference sequence). Trimming stripped 0 bases from V and 0 bases from J, with 4 bases between. The CDR3 has 14 amino acids. CDR3 residues: CASSLGISGNTIYF. The CDR3 DNA reads as TGTGCCAGCAGCTTGGGTATCTCTGGAAACACCATATATTTT.

This sequence joins TRBV21-1 and TRBJ2-1; the DNA was not compared with TRBD2, the D call given in the table. TRBV21-1 is a pseudogene segment. The CDR3 sequence is 19 residues long. CDR3 sequence reads: CASSKARTLRLAEYNEQFF. The CDR3 nucleotides read TGTGCCAGCAGCAAAGCCCGTACCCTCAGACTAGCGGAGTACAATGAGCAGTTCTTC.

The V gene is TRBV11-2, the J gene TRBJ2-7; TRBD2 agrees at 7 bases. The CDR3 is 15 residues long. Germline CDR1 reads SGHAT; CDR2 reads FQNNGV. With V trimmed by 0 bases and J by 4 bases, 6 bases remained unmatched. CDR3 loop: CASSLESGGRYEQYF. The DNA for the CDR3 is TGTGCCAGCAGCTTAGAATCGGGGGGACGTTACGAGCAGTACTTC.

The chain is built from TRBV18 and TRBJ1-2, with TRBD1 as a possible D gene (5 bases). In germline, CDR1 is KGHSH, CDR2 LQKENI. V was clipped by 1 base and J by 8 bases, with 11 bases between them. The CDR3 contains 13 residues. This CDR3 is CASSPRGLYGYTF. The CDR3 DNA follows: TGTGCCAGCTCACCACGGGGCCTATACGGCTACACCTTC. Together with reference TRBV18 and TRBJ1-2, the CDR3 gives the full variable domain: NAGVMQNPRHLVRRRGQEARLRCSPMKGHSHVYWYRQLPEEGLKFMVYLQKENIIDESGMPKERFSAEFPKEGPSILRIQQVVRGDSAAYFCASSPRGLYGYTFGSGTRLTVV.

The chain recombines TRBV7-2 with TRBJ2-7; no firm D call. The length of the CDR3 is 13 residues. Trimming left V 3 bases short and J 2 bases short, with 8 bases between. The V gene's germline CDR1 is SGHTA and CDR2 FQGNSA. Here the CDR3 DNA reads TGTGCCAGCAGCTTTTCGACACCCTACGAGCAGTACTTC. Translation gives CASSFSTPYEQYF. The whole variable domain, filled in from reference TRBV7-2 and TRBJ2-7, reads GAGVSQSPSNKVTEKGKDVELRCDPISGHTALYWYRQSLGQGLEFLIYFQGNSAPDKSGLPSDRFSAERTGGSVSTLTIQRTQQEDSAVYLCASSFSTPYEQYFGPGTRLTVT.

The chain couples TRBV5-6 to TRBJ1-2; 7 bases are shared with TRBD1. The CDR3 runs 15 residues. Germline CDR1 is SGHDT and CDR2 is YYEEEE. The ends lost 2 bases at V and 4 bases at J; junction bases unmatched: 8. The chain's CDR3 is CASSFRQGPSYGYTF. Written as DNA, the CDR3 is TGTGCCAGCAGCTTTAGACAGGGTCCTTCCTATGGCTACACCTTC.

This chain connects TRBV5-6 to TRBJ2-2; TRBD2 matches 7 bases. The trim removed 4 bases at V and 1 base at J, leaving 1 base unmatched. CDR1 is SGHDT and CDR2 is YYEEEE in the germline V gene. There are 14 residues in the CDR3. This CDR3 reads CASSRGGNTGELFF. In DNA, the CDR3 is TGTGCCAGCAGCCGCGGGGGGAACACCGGGGAGCTGTTTTTT.

The genes are TRBV6-2 or TRBV6-3 and TRBJ2-2; weak D call: TRBD1 (6 bases). This CDR3 spans 15 amino acids. Germline V gives CDR1 MNHEY, CDR2 SVGEGT. V lost 4 bases to trimming and J lost 6 bases, with 15 bases between them. The CDR3, as DNA: TGTGCCAGCAGTTCCCTATCACAGGGATCCGGGGAGCTGTTTTTT. This gives the protein CASSSLSQGSGELFF.

This rearrangement joins TRBV7-2 to TRBJ2-3, with TRBD1 matching over 7 bases. V was pared by 1 base and J by 6 bases, with 7 bases of the junction left unmatched. Germline-derived CDR1 and CDR2 are SGHTA and FQGNSA. The CDR3 totals 15 residues. CDR3 sequence (DNA): TGTGCCAGCAGCTTAGGTGACAGGGTGTCGGATACGCAGTATTTT. Its protein product is CASSLGDRVSDTQYF.

The CDR3 sequence: CASSVEGTSGRVFAGELFF. The CDR3 bases are TGTGCCAGCAGCGTAGAGGGGACTAGCGGGAGAGTCTTTGCCGGGGAGCTGTTTTTT. The V call is TRBV9, the J call TRBJ2-2, with 14 bases aligning to TRBD2. CDR3 size: 19 residues. V lost 0 bases, J lost 6 bases, and 10 bases stayed unmatched. The V gene's germline CDR1 is SGDLS and CDR2 YYNGEE.

The chain employs TRBV6-2 or TRBV6-3 and TRBJ1-6, with 11 nucleotides matching TRBD1. The CDR3 is made up of 16 amino acids. CDR1 and CDR2 (germline): MNHEY, SVGEGT. V lost 4 bases, J lost 7 bases, and 6 bases stayed unmatched. CDR3 sequence (DNA): TGTGCCAGCAGTTTCTCCGGGACAGGGGGGAATTCACCCCTCCACTTT. Residues: CASSFSGTGGNSPLHF.